Included here is one T cell receptor beta chain sequence, with context. What it binds is unknown. The sample is drawn from a study of T cell responses to AZD1222 COVID-19 vaccine. The length of the CDR3 is 15 residues. The germline CDR1 and CDR2 sequences are KGHSH and LQKENI. V lost 1 base and J 0 bases, leaving 10 bases between the germline ends. Study-wide results and limits: Close to half of all spike-specific TCRs reportedly target regions of the variants that are unmutated. Spike-wide vaccine-associated CD4 TCRs dominated at 160-218 and 743-854. Baseline seropositivity characterized only a handful of AZD1222 recipients.

Profiled with immunoSEQ multiplex PCR; TCRdb holds only in-frame clones, not every one. The repertoire has about 150,000 clones, around 87% of them found once; the top ten carry roughly 10%. V is TRBV18 and J is TRBJ2-7, with D perhaps assigned TRBD1 or TRBD2 (6 bases each). The clonotype was recovered from an adult who received the AZD1222 COVID-19 vaccine. The specimen comprised peripheral blood, sampled 28 days after the second AZD1222 dose. Here the CDR3 reads CASSPQKGGSYEQYF. The DNA of the CDR3 is TGTGCCAGCTCACCACAGAAGGGGGGCTCCTACGAGCAGTACTTC.